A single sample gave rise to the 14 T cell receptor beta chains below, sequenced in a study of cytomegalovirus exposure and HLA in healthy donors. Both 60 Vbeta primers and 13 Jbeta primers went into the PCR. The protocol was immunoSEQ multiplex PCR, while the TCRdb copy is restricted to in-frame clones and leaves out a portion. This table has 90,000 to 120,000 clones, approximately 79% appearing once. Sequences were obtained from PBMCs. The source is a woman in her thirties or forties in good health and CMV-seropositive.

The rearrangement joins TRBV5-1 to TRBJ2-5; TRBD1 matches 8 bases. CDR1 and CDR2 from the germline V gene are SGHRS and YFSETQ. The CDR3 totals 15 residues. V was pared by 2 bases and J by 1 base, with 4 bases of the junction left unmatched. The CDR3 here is CASSFGQGTQETQYF. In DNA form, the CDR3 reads TGCGCCAGCAGCTTCGGACAGGGAACCCAAGAGACCCAGTACTTC.

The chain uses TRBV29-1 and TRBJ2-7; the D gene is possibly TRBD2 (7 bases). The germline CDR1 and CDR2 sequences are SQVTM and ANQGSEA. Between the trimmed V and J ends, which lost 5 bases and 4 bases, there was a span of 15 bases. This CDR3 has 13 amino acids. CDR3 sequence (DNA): TGCAGCGTTCGGGGGGACACAGGATACGAGCAGTACTTC. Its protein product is CSVRGDTGYEQYF.

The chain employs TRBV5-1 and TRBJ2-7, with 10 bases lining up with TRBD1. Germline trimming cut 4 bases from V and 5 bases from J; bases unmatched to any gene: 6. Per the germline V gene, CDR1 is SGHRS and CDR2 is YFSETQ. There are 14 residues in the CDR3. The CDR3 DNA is TGCGCCAGCAGCCCGACAGGGGGCCTCAACGAGCAGTACTTC. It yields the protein CASSPTGGLNEQYF.

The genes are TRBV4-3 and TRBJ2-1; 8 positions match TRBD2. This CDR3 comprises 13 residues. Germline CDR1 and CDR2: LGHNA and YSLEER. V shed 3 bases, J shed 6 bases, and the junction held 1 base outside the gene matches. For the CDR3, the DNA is TGCGCCAGCAGCCATGGGACTAGCAATGAGCAGTTCTTC. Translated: CASSHGTSNEQFF.

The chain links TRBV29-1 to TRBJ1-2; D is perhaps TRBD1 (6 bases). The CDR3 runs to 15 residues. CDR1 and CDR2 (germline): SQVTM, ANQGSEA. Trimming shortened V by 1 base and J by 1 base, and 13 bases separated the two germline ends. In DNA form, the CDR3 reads TGCAGCGTTGAAGGTGGGCAGGGGTATAACTATGGCTACACCTTC. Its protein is CSVEGGQGYNYGYTF.

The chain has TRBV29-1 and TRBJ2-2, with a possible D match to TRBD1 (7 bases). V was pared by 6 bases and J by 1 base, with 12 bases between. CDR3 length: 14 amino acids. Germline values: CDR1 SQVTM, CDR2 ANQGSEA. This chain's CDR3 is CSVGGTENTGELFF. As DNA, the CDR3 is TGCAGCGTAGGAGGGACAGAGAACACCGGGGAGCTGTTTTTT.

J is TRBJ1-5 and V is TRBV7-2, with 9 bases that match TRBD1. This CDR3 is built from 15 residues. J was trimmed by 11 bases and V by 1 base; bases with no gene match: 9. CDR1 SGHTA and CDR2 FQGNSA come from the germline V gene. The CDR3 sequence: CASSLEGTGLVAQHF. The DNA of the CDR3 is TGTGCCAGCAGCTTAGAAGGGACAGGGTTGGTGGCCCAGCATTTT.

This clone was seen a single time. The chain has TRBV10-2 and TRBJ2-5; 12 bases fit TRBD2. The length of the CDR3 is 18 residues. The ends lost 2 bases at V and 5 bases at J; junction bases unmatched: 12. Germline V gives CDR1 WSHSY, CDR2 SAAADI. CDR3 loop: CASSEVALAGGPRETQYF. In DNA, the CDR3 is TGCGCCAGCAGTGAGGTGGCTCTAGCGGGGGGGCCGAGGGAGACCCAGTACTTC.

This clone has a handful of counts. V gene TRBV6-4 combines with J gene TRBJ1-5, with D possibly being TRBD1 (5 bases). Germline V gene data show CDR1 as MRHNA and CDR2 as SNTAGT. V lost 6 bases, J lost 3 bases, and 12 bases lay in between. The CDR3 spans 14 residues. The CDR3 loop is CASSLDSANQPQHF. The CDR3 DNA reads TGTGCCAGCAGCCTCGACAGTGCCAATCAGCCCCAGCATTTT.

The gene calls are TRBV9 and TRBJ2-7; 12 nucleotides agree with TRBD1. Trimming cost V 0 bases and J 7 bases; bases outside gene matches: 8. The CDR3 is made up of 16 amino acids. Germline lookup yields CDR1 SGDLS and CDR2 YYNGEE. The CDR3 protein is CASSVGPGQGASEQYF. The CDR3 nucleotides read TGTGCCAGCAGCGTAGGTCCGGGACAGGGGGCTAGTGAGCAGTACTTC.

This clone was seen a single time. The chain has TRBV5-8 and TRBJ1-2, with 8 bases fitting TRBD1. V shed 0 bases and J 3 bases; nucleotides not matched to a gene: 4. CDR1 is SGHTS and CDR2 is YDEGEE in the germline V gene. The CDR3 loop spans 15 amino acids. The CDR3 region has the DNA TGTGCCAGCAGCTTGGGTTTGACAGGGGACTATGGCTACACCTTC. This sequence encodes CASSLGLTGDYGYTF.

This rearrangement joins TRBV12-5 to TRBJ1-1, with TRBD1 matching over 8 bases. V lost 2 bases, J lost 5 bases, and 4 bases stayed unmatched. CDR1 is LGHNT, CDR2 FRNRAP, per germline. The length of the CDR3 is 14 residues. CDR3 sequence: CASGLTGGLTEAFF. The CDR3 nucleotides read TGTGCTAGTGGTTTGACAGGGGGTTTAACTGAAGCTTTCTTT.

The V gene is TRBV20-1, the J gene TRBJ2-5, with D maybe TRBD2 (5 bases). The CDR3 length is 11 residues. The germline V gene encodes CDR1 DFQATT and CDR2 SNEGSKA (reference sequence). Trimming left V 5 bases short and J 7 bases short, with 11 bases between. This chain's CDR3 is CSAQVAPTQYF. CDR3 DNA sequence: TGCAGTGCTCAAGTAGCGCCGACCCAGTACTTC.

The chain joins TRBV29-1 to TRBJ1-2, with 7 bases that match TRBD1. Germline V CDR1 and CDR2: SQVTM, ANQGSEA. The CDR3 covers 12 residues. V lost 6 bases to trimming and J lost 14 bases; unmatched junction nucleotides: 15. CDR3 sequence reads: CSVASDRPEGTF. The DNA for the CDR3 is TGCAGCGTAGCCTCGGACAGGCCCGAAGGTACCTTC.